This paragraph reports one T cell receptor (beta chain). Its specific antigen is unknown. Base qualities are missing; no much larger clone stands one base away. The sample belongs to a study of CD8 T cells in Susac syndrome (dated by TCRdb to between 2019 and 2020). Regarding the complete study: Whether CD8+ T cell activation and differentiation in Susac syndrome was antigen driven was tested using repertoire sequencing. The study compared CD8+ T cell repertoire clonality among about a dozen healthy donors, roughly 14 Susac syndrome patients and around 16 multiple sclerosis patients.

CDR1 and CDR2 are drawn from the germline V gene (reference sequence): MNHEY, SMNVEV. The CDR3 starts with the cysteine, ends with the phenylalanine, and has 15 residues. Of all the DNA, just the CDR3 is kept, 45 bases in frame from base 1. V gives up 5 bases and J gives up 1 base, and the segment between their germline ends measures 14 bases. Peripheral blood CD8+ and CD4+ T cells from healthy donors, Susac syndrome patients and multiple sclerosis patients were profiled using high-throughput TCR beta sequencing. The multiple sclerosis controls were treatment-naive patients whose relapsing-remitting disease, either stable or active, fulfilled the revised McDonald criteria. CD8+ TEMRA cells were enriched by FACS, while bulk CD8+ and CD4+ T cells were purified by magnetic negative isolation. Blood was collected in EDTA tubes and processed within 24 hours, with PBMCs isolated through density gradient centrifugation. PBMCs intended for TCR sequencing were cryopreserved in liquid nitrogen and were subsequently thawed in a 37 degrees C water bath. Purity of sorted or isolated CD4+, CD8+ and CD8+ TEMRA cells was at least 90%.

The research as a whole found: The number of individuals in the TCR sequencing and HLA analysis was acknowledged as relatively small.

RNA was extracted with the RNeasy kit and roughly 0.45 to 1 ug was reverse transcribed using random hexamers. TCR beta CDR3 regions were amplified with the immunoSEQ multiplex PCR assay covering 54 Vbeta and 13 Jbeta segments. PCR amplification bias was corrected using a synthetic template baseline for primer optimization and computational correction. In the original analysis: Reads were assigned to V, D and J genes according to IMGT and analyzed in immunoSEQ Analyzer, with only productive sequences retained. Clonality was computed as one minus Shannon entropy normalized by log2 of the number of productive unique sequences. For each patient and control, public and private clones were evaluated among the 100 most prevalent clones. Susac-specific clones were defined as absent from healthy and MS cohorts, over a thousand published viral clones and other ImmuneACCESS disease sequences. The raw public reads went through TCRdb reprocessing: fastp at Q25, MiXCR clone calling, in-frame beta chains kept. Each CDR3 protein gets just one entry, which takes the most common genes and DNA from the rows behind it. The V and J calls were determined by TCRdb, not by the authors. Across this sample there are 78,000 or so distinct CDR3 sequences, with over 85% seen only once. Of the sample, about 0.4% falls within the top ten clones.

The sequence came from a human donor with multiple sclerosis. The chain links TRBV27 with TRBJ1-2; TRBD1 is possibly the D segment (6 matching bases). The sequencing input was CD8+ T cells from PBMCs. The bases read TGTGCCAGCAGTATAACAGGGCTCCATAACTATGGCTACACCTTC. The encoded protein is CASSITGLHNYGYTF.